The 10 T cell receptor beta chains below all came from one sample that was sequenced in a study of T cells in Graves' hyperthyroidism and ophthalmopathy. There were TCR beta CDR3 regions amplified from RNA transcripts. The study used the HTBI primer set for a first-round RT-PCR of the TCR CDR3. TCRdb used MiXCR to reprocess the multiplex PCR reads, holding one entry per CDR3 protein. The sample lists under 350,000 distinct CDR3 sequences; about 18% were seen once. The sequenced sample was blood. Source of these receptors: a woman aged 50 to 60 with Graves' hyperthyroidism.

V usage is TRBV28 and J usage is TRBJ2-5, with unresolved D. The germline gives CDR1 MDHEN, CDR2 SYDVKM. The CDR3 length is 13 residues. With 2 bases removed from V and 3 bases from J, the gap between germline ends came to 7 bases. Here the CDR3 DNA reads TGTGCCAGCAGTTTAATCTGGGAAGAGACCCAGTACTTC. This translates into CASSLIWEETQYF.

This clonotype has a handful of counts. The gene calls are TRBV20-1 and TRBJ2-2; D perhaps matches TRBD2 (6 bases). From germline, CDR1 is DFQATT and CDR2 SNEGSKA (reference sequence). The V end was cut by 5 bases, the J end by 3 bases, with 10 bases between. The CDR3 runs to 13 residues. CDR3 residues: CSAPGTHTGELFF. CDR3 DNA: TGCAGTGCTCCCGGGACTCACACCGGGGAGCTGTTTTTT.

The table lists this clonotype with many counts. The chain employs TRBV19 and TRBJ2-5; D ambiguous. The germline V gene encodes CDR1 LNHDA and CDR2 SQIVND (reference sequence). V was shortened by 1 base and J by 3 bases, with 6 bases between the two germline ends. The length of the CDR3 is 13 residues. Here the CDR3 DNA reads TGTGCCAGTAGTATAGGTGGAGAAGAGACCCAGTACTTC. Protein sequence: CASSIGGEETQYF.

The CDR3 nucleotides are TGCAGCGTGGAGGCAGGAAATAACTACGAGCAGTACTTC. It codes for CSVEAGNNYEQYF. This chain joins TRBV29-1 and TRBJ2-7; D perhaps matches TRBD2 (5 bases). V shed 6 bases and J shed 3 bases, with 15 bases lying between them. CDR3 size: 13 residues. Looked up from germline, CDR1 is SQVTM and CDR2 is ANQGSEA.

This clonotype was seen a few times. CDR3 residues: CASSPEGGGGAGETQYF. The CDR3 region has the DNA TGTGCCAGCAGTCCCGAAGGGGGCGGGGGGGCCGGGGAGACCCAGTACTTC. This chain joins TRBV6-1 and TRBJ2-5; TRBD2 agrees at 9 bases. The CDR3 consists of 17 residues. CDR1 and CDR2 (germline): MNHNS, SASEGT. V lost 5 bases, J lost 5 bases, and 15 bases stayed unmatched.

The chain carries TRBV12-3 or TRBV12-4 and TRBJ2-5; D ambiguous. V was clipped by 4 bases and J by 4 bases, with 13 bases between them. CDR3 length: 14 amino acids. The CDR3 here is CASSSLMGRETQYF. In nucleotides, the CDR3 is TGTGCCAGCAGTTCCCTTATGGGCCGAGAGACCCAGTACTTC.

This clonotype turned up a few times. The CDR3 DNA follows: TGTGCCAGCAGCCAGAATAATGAAAAACTGTTTTTT. Translating gives CASSQNNEKLFF. The rearrangement joins TRBV3-1 to TRBJ1-4; D remains unclear. Germline CDR1 LGHDT, CDR2 YNNKEL (reference sequence). The ends were cut back, 3 bases at V and 4 bases at J, with 3 bases in the middle. This CDR3 contains 12 residues.

As concerns this clonotype: This could be a read error, since a much larger clone is one nucleotide away. The conserved phenylalanine or tryptophan is not found at the CDR3 terminus, so this likely reflects a read error. The chain combines TRBV6-5 with TRBJ1-1; D not resolved. Germline CDR1 is MNHEY and CDR2 is SVGAGI. This CDR3 has 15 residues. The V and J ends lost 2 bases and 0 bases respectively, with 10 bases between them. Written as DNA, the CDR3 is TGTGCCAGCAGTTACCTACAAAACATGAACACTGAAGCTTTCCTT. Translation gives CASSYLQNMNTEAFL.

This clonotype came up a few times. The chain combines TRBV20-1 with TRBJ2-5; 10 bases are a match to TRBD1. Germline V gene lookup returns CDR1 DFQATT and CDR2 SNEGSKA (reference sequence). V shed 0 bases, J shed 2 bases, and the junction held 6 bases outside the gene matches. The CDR3 is made up of 16 amino acids. Here the CDR3 reads CSARDPAGQGQETQYF. In nucleotides, the CDR3 is TGCAGTGCTAGAGATCCGGCGGGACAGGGGCAAGAGACCCAGTACTTC.

This clonotype was detected a few times. The chain recombines TRBV5-1 with TRBJ2-1; tentative D call: TRBD2 (6 bases). Per the germline V gene, CDR1 is SGHRS and CDR2 is YFSETQ. This CDR3 is 16 amino acids long. The ends were cut back, 1 base at V and 4 bases at J, with 15 bases in the middle. CDR3 sequence: CASSLNLAGPYNEQFF. The CDR3 DNA is TGCGCCAGCAGCTTGAACCTGGCGGGGCCTTACAATGAGCAGTTCTTC.